Below, one TCR beta chain is given with its context. V was pared by 4 bases and J by 8 bases, with 12 bases between. The CDR3 sequence is 12 residues long. The germline gives CDR1 SGHTS, CDR2 YDEGEE. The source of the sample is a study of blood T cell repertoires in COVID-19. Using immunoSEQ multiplex PCR, the repertoire was profiled, and TCRdb retains in-frame clones only, with some absent. The sample contains some 48,000 clones, 90% of which appear only once. The sequencing sample was made of peripheral blood. The chain couples TRBV5-8 to TRBJ1-1; D might be TRBD1 (6 bases). The TCR comes from a man in his 70s with acute or convalescent COVID-19. The CDR3 is CASSRQVSEAFF. CDR3 coding DNA: TGTGCCAGCAGCAGACAGGTGAGCGAAGCTTTCTTT.